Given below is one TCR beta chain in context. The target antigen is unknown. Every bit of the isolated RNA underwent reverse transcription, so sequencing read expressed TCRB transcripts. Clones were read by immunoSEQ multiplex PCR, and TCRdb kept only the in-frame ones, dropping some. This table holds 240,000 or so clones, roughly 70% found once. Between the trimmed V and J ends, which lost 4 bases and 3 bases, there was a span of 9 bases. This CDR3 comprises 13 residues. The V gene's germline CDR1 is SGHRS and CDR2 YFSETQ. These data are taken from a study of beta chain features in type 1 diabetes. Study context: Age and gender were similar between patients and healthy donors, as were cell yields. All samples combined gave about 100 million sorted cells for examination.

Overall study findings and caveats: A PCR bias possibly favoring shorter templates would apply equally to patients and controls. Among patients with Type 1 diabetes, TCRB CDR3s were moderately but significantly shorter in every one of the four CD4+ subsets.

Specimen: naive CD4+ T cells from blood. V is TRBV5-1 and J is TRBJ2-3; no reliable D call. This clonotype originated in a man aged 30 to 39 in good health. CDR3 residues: CASSPSLTDTQYF. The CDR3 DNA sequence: TGCGCCAGCAGCCCTAGTCTAACAGATACGCAGTATTTT. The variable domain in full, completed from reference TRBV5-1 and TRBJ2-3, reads KAGVTQTPRYLIKTRGQQVTLSCSPISGHRSVSWYQQTPGQGLQFLFEYFSETQRNKGNFPGRFSGRQFSNSRSEMNVSTLELGDSALYLCASSPSLTDTQYFGPGTRLTVL.